This TCR beta chain was recorded in a study of T cells in Graves' hyperthyroidism and ophthalmopathy. Those patients with uncontrolled infection, other autoimmune disease, pregnancy or lactation were excluded. RNA transcripts gave rise to amplified TCR beta CDR3 regions. HTBI primers were used for first-round RT-PCR of the TCR CDR3. TCRdb re-derived calls from the multiplex PCR reads in MiXCR, one entry per CDR3 protein. The sample includes about 660,000 distinct CDR3 sequences, over 40% of them seen just once. Germline lookup yields CDR1 MGHDK and CDR2 SYGVNS. The CDR3 spans 14 residues. Trimming removed 4 bases from V and 2 bases from J, with 11 bases in between.

Sequencing input: peripheral blood or thyroid tissue (not recorded which). This receptor was identified in an adult man with Graves' disease, either hyperthyroidism or ophthalmopathy (not recorded which). This chain connects TRBV25-1 to TRBJ1-2; D call uncertain. The CDR3 nucleotides are TGTGCCAGCAGTGGTGGTAGGGCGAACTATGGCTACACCTTC. Translated, it gives CASSGGRANYGYTF.